The 6 T cell receptor beta chains below were found in one sample sequenced in a study of Graves' ophthalmopathy and Graves' hyperthyroidism. RNA transcripts were the source from which TCR beta CDR3 regions were amplified. Amplification began with first-round RT-PCR using HTBI primers, then second-round multiplex PCR was performed. TCRdb reprocessed the multiplex PCR reads with MiXCR, giving one entry per CDR3 protein. Of about 48,000 distinct CDR3 sequences listed, around half are singletons. Source material: peripheral blood. The receptors here all came from an adult man with Graves' ophthalmopathy.

Written as DNA, the CDR3 is TGTGCCAGCAACCCGGGACAGGGGGCTGTTGGGGCTGGAAACACCATATATTTT. It is translated as CASNPGQGAVGAGNTIYF. The chain employs TRBV6-5 and TRBJ1-3, with 12 bases that match TRBD1. Trimming at V came to 7 bases and at J to 2 bases, leaving 12 bases not matched to a gene. This CDR3 is built from 18 residues. The germline V gene encodes CDR1 MNHEY and CDR2 SVGAGI.

The chain carries TRBV2 and TRBJ2-5; D is possibly TRBD1 or TRBD2 (6 bases each). The V and J ends lost 6 bases and 2 bases respectively, with 16 bases between them. Germline CDR1 reads SNHLY; CDR2 reads FYNNEI. The CDR3 totals 15 residues. In DNA form, the CDR3 reads TGTGCCAGCAGCGAACGCGGGACAAGACAAGAGACCCAGTACTTC. Translating gives CASSERGTRQETQYF.

V gene TRBV25-1 combines with J gene TRBJ1-1; no clear D. Trimming shortened V by 5 bases and J by 0 bases, and 19 bases separated the two germline ends. Per germline, CDR1 MGHDK and CDR2 SYGVNS. This CDR3 spans 17 amino acids. DNA of the CDR3: TGTGCCAGCAGTCCCCATGGCAGTGCTAGGGTGAACACTGAAGCTTTCTTT. This encodes CASSPHGSARVNTEAFF. The variable domain in full, with the rest retrieved from reference TRBV25-1 and TRBJ1-1, is EADIYQTPRYLVIGTGKKITLECSQTMGHDKMYWYQQDPGMELHLIHYSYGVNSTEKGDLSSESTVSRIRTEHFPLTLESARPSHTSQYLCASSPHGSARVNTEAFFGQGTRLTVV.

This clonotype is a singleton in its sample. The chain has TRBV19 and TRBJ1-2, with D unclear. From germline, CDR1 is LNHDA and CDR2 SQIVND (reference sequence). Trimming removed 5 bases from V and 4 bases from J, with 11 bases in between. This CDR3 is 13 amino acids long. CDR3 loop: CASSSAGGYGYTF. CDR3 sequence (DNA): TGTGCCAGTAGTTCAGCGGGCGGCTATGGCTACACCTTC. Looking up the rest from reference TRBV19 and TRBJ1-2 gives the full variable domain: DGGITQSPKYLFRKEGQNVTLSCEQNLNHDAMYWYRQDPGQGLRLIYYSQIVNDFQKGDIAEGYSVSREKKESFPLTVTSAQKNPTAFYLCASSSAGGYGYTFGSGTRLTVV.

This clonotype was counted ten times or more. The chain combines TRBV7-9 with TRBJ1-1; 11 bases match TRBD1. V dropped 5 bases and J dropped 3; count of bases not matched to a gene: 5. The V gene's germline CDR1 is SEHNR and CDR2 FQNEAQ (reference sequence). This CDR3 has 15 residues. CDR3 sequence (DNA): TGTGCCAGCAGCCACTGGACAGGGGGCGACACTGAAGCTTTCTTT. Encoded protein: CASSHWTGGDTEAFF.

This clonotype has a count of ten or more. The genes are TRBV6-5 and TRBJ2-7; D is undetermined. The germline V gene encodes CDR1 MNHEY and CDR2 SVGAGI. Between the trimmed V and J ends, which lost 5 bases and 0 bases, there was a span of 14 bases. The CDR3 runs to 15 residues. The CDR3 reads CASSPLASSSYEQYF. The CDR3 DNA reads TGTGCCAGCAGTCCCTTGGCGTCGAGCTCCTACGAGCAGTACTTC.